What follows are 20 T cell receptor beta chains derived from one specimen sequenced in a study of beta chain features in type 1 diabetes. What was sequenced were expressed TCRB transcripts, since all of the isolated RNA had been reverse transcribed. The method was immunoSEQ multiplex PCR; TCRdb's version includes in-frame clones alone and lacks a portion of them. The repertoire includes 300,000 to 450,000 clones, about 19% of them detected once, and around 0.044% sits in the top ten. Sample: naive CD4+ T cells from blood. These receptors were taken from a woman aged 18-35 years in good health.

In its sample, this clone was seen once. In DNA, the CDR3 is TGTGCCAGCAGCTTGTCAAGGCTACGGGGGACTGAAGCTTTCTTT. It yields the protein CASSLSRLRGTEAFF. The chain joins TRBV5-4 to TRBJ1-1; the D gene is possibly TRBD1 (5 bases). This CDR3 spans 15 amino acids. The germline V gene has CDR1 SGHNT and CDR2 YYREEE (reference sequence). With 1 base removed from V and 5 bases from J, the gap between germline ends came to 15 bases.

This clone was detected only a few times. V gene TRBV5-4 combines with J gene TRBJ2-1; 10 bases fit TRBD2. Unmatched junction bases numbered 7, after V lost 5 bases and J lost 5 bases. The CDR3 extends over 15 amino acids. Looked up from germline, CDR1 is SGHNT and CDR2 is YYREEE (reference sequence). This chain's CDR3 is CASSWTSGSHNEQFF. The CDR3 DNA follows: TGTGCCAGCAGTTGGACTAGCGGTTCCCACAATGAGCAGTTCTTC.

This clone was picked up a small number of times. This chain joins TRBV30 and TRBJ1-2; maybe TRBD1 (5 bases). V lost 2 bases, J lost 6 bases, and 16 bases lay in between. The CDR3 spans 14 residues. CDR1 is GTSNPN, CDR2 SVGIG, per germline (reference sequence). The CDR3 coding sequence is TGTGCCTGGAGTCCCCGGGGAGGGGCAAATGGCTACACCTTC. Its protein is CAWSPRGGANGYTF.

This rearrangement joins TRBV2 to TRBJ2-3; 10 bases are a match to TRBD2. Germline loops: CDR1 SNHLY, CDR2 FYNNEI. Germline trimming cut 7 bases from V and 3 bases from J; bases unmatched to any gene: 4. The CDR3 runs 14 residues. This CDR3 is CASTPGLATDTQYF. CDR3 sequence (DNA): TGTGCCAGCACCCCGGGACTAGCGACAGATACGCAGTATTTT.

This clone was recorded a few times. The chain couples TRBV7-3 to TRBJ2-5; D not resolved. The CDR3 sequence is 17 residues long. V lost 2 bases to trimming and J lost 2 bases, with 18 bases between them. Germline CDR1 is SGHTA and CDR2 is FQGTGA. DNA for the CDR3: TGTGCCAGCAGCTTATGGGCAGACGGTAGATCTCAAGAGACCCAGTACTTC. It encodes CASSLWADGRSQETQYF. Together with reference TRBV7-3 and TRBJ2-5, the CDR3 gives the full variable domain: GAGVSQTPSNKVTEKGKYVELRCDPISGHTALYWYRQSLGQGPEFLIYFQGTGAADDSGLPNDRFFAVRPEGSVSTLKIQRTERGDSAVYLCASSLWADGRSQETQYFGPGTRLLVL.

The chain has TRBV9 and TRBJ1-3; TRBD1 is a possible D gene (5 bases). This CDR3 spans 15 amino acids. Between the trimmed V and J ends, which lost 0 bases and 4 bases, there was a span of 11 bases. The germline gives CDR1 SGDLS, CDR2 YYNGEE. CDR3 residues: CASSVGSGLGNTIYF. CDR3 in DNA: TGTGCCAGCAGCGTAGGTTCAGGGTTGGGAAACACCATATATTTT.

This clone has only a few counts. The V and J genes are TRBV7-9 and TRBJ2-1, with TRBD2 identical over 11 bases. The junction had 5 bases not matched to a gene; V was cut back by 5 bases and J by 5 bases. The CDR3 has 15 amino acids. CDR1 is SEHNR, CDR2 FQNEAQ, per germline (reference sequence). The CDR3 is CASSPTSGGNNEQFF. Here the CDR3 DNA reads TGTGCCAGCAGCCCCACTAGCGGGGGTAACAATGAGCAGTTCTTC.

The rearrangement links TRBV11-2 to TRBJ2-1; 11 nucleotides match TRBD1. This CDR3 is built from 17 residues. J gave up 4 bases and V 5 bases, and 10 bases lay outside the gene matches. Germline V gene sequence: CDR1 SGHAT, CDR2 FQNNGV. The CDR3 sequence: CASSRQWGQGGYNEQFF. CDR3 DNA sequence: TGTGCCAGCAGCCGCCAGTGGGGACAGGGGGGTTACAATGAGCAGTTCTTC.

V is TRBV30 and J is TRBJ2-5; possibly TRBD2 for D (6 bases). Between the trimmed V and J ends, which lost 3 bases and 5 bases, there was a span of 10 bases. The germline CDR1 and CDR2 sequences are GTSNPN and SVGIG (reference sequence). The CDR3 extends over 12 amino acids. The CDR3 here is CAWREGGETQYF. The CDR3, as DNA: TGTGCCTGGAGGGAGGGTGGCGAGACCCAGTACTTC. The whole variable domain, filled in from reference TRBV30 and TRBJ2-5, reads SQTIHQWPATLVQPVGSPLSLECTVEGTSNPNLYWYRQAAGRGLQLLFYSVGIGQISSEVPQNLSASRPQDRQFILSSKKLLLSDSGFYLCAWREGGETQYFGPGTRLLVL.

This rearrangement joins TRBV30 to TRBJ1-1; D is ambiguous. There are 12 residues in the CDR3. Germline V lookup: CDR1 GTSNPN, CDR2 SVGIG (reference sequence). The V end lost 4 bases, the J end lost 5 bases, and 11 bases lay between the germline ends. The CDR3 loop reads CAWTGPRTEAFF. The CDR3 bases are TGTGCCTGGACGGGTCCGAGGACTGAAGCTTTCTTT.

J is TRBJ2-7 and V is TRBV7-9; D unclear. The CDR3 loop spans 13 amino acids. V lost 3 bases and J 7 bases, leaving 13 bases between the germline ends. The V gene's germline CDR1 is SEHNR and CDR2 FQNEAQ (reference sequence). The CDR3 reads CASSLGPEREQYF. The CDR3 nucleotides read TGTGCCAGCAGCTTGGGTCCGGAGAGGGAGCAGTACTTC.

This clone was detected once. The chain combines TRBV7-2 with TRBJ1-2, with D possibly matching TRBD1 (5 bases). Trimming pared 5 bases from V and 3 bases from J, leaving 13 bases between. Germline CDR1 SGHTA, CDR2 FQGNSA. This CDR3 region has 14 residues. This CDR3 is CASSRDGGYYGYTF. For the CDR3, the DNA is TGTGCCAGCAGCCGGGACGGGGGATACTATGGCTACACCTTC.

This clone showed up just a few times. The chain carries TRBV7-2 and TRBJ1-5; D is uncertain. The V gene lost 1 base and the J gene lost 3 bases, with 13 bases spanning the gap. Germline V gene data show CDR1 as SGHTA and CDR2 as FQGNSA. The CDR3 has 16 amino acids. DNA for the CDR3: TGTGCCAGCAGCTTAGTGGCGGGCAGTAACAATCAGCCCCAGCATTTT. This sequence encodes CASSLVAGSNNQPQHF.

This clone was detected only a few times. This chain connects TRBV6-1 to TRBJ2-3; D possibly corresponds to TRBD2 (6 bases). The CDR3 is 15 amino acids. The germline V gene encodes CDR1 MNHNS and CDR2 SASEGT. V was cut by 6 bases and J by 1 base, with 14 bases left in between. The DNA of the CDR3 is TGTGCCAGCAGAGGGTCGACTAGTGGCACAGATACGCAGTATTTT. Its protein product is CASRGSTSGTDTQYF.

There are a few counts of this clone. The V call is TRBV5-1, the J call TRBJ2-7, with 10 bases identical to TRBD1. With 7 bases clipped from V and 6 bases from J, the junction kept 7 bases outside the gene matches. This CDR3 has 13 amino acids. From germline, CDR1 is SGHRS and CDR2 YFSETQ. CDR3 amino acids: CASRDRGFSEQYF. In DNA form, the CDR3 reads TGCGCCAGCCGGGACAGGGGATTTTCCGAGCAGTACTTC.

The sample holds a few counts of this clone. This chain uses TRBV4-2 with TRBJ2-1, with a tentative D call TRBD2 (7 bases). The CDR3 covers 16 residues. Germline CDR1 LGHNA, CDR2 YNFKEQ. V was clipped by 4 bases and J by 7 bases, with 20 bases between them. The CDR3 loop reads CASSRQAGERVNEQFF. The DNA of the CDR3 is TGTGCCAGCAGCCGACAGGCGGGAGAAAGGGTGAATGAGCAGTTCTTC.

The chain joins TRBV7-2 to TRBJ2-5, with 11 positions matching TRBD1. The CDR3 covers 14 residues. CDR1 is SGHTA and CDR2 is FQGNSA in the germline V gene. The V and J ends lost 4 bases and 6 bases, in that order; junction bases with no gene match: 4. As DNA, the CDR3 is TGTGCCAGCAGCTGGGACAGGGGGGAAAAGACCCAGTACTTC. It is translated as CASSWDRGEKTQYF. Full variable domain (missing parts from reference TRBV7-2 and TRBJ2-5): GAGVSQSPSNKVTEKGKDVELRCDPISGHTALYWYRQSLGQGLEFLIYFQGNSAPDKSGLPSDRFSAERTGGSVSTLTIQRTQQEDSAVYLCASSWDRGEKTQYFGPGTRLLVL.

The genes are TRBV5-1 and TRBJ2-5; possibly TRBD2 for D (5 bases). Deletions cut 1 base from V and 4 bases from J, with 11 bases between. The CDR3 contains 14 residues. The germline V gene has CDR1 SGHRS and CDR2 YFSETQ. In DNA form, the CDR3 reads TGCGCCAGCAGCTTGTCACTAGAGGGAGAGACCCAGTACTTC. Protein sequence: CASSLSLEGETQYF.

This clone was seen a handful of times. Here the CDR3 DNA reads TGCGCCAGCAGCCCCAGGACTAGCCAAGAGACCCAGTACTTC. It is translated as CASSPRTSQETQYF. The V gene is TRBV5-1, the J gene TRBJ2-5, with 7 bases fitting TRBD2. CDR1 SGHRS and CDR2 YFSETQ come from the germline V gene. The J segment lost 1 base and the V segment lost 4 bases, leaving 4 bases of the junction unmatched. The CDR3 runs to 14 residues.

The chain recombines TRBV9 with TRBJ1-1; D remains unclear. In germline, CDR1 is SGDLS, CDR2 YYNGEE. Between the trimmed V and J ends, which lost 2 bases and 0 bases, there was a span of 8 bases. The length of the CDR3 is 14 residues. The CDR3 reads CASSVRSMNTEAFF. In DNA, the CDR3 is TGTGCCAGCAGCGTGAGAAGCATGAACACTGAAGCTTTCTTT. Filled out from reference TRBV9 and TRBJ1-1, the complete variable domain reads DSGVTQTPKHLITATGQRVTLRCSPRSGDLSVYWYQQSLDQGLQFLIQYYNGEERAKGNILERFSAQQFPDLHSELNLSSLELGDSALYFCASSVRSMNTEAFFGQGTRLTVV.